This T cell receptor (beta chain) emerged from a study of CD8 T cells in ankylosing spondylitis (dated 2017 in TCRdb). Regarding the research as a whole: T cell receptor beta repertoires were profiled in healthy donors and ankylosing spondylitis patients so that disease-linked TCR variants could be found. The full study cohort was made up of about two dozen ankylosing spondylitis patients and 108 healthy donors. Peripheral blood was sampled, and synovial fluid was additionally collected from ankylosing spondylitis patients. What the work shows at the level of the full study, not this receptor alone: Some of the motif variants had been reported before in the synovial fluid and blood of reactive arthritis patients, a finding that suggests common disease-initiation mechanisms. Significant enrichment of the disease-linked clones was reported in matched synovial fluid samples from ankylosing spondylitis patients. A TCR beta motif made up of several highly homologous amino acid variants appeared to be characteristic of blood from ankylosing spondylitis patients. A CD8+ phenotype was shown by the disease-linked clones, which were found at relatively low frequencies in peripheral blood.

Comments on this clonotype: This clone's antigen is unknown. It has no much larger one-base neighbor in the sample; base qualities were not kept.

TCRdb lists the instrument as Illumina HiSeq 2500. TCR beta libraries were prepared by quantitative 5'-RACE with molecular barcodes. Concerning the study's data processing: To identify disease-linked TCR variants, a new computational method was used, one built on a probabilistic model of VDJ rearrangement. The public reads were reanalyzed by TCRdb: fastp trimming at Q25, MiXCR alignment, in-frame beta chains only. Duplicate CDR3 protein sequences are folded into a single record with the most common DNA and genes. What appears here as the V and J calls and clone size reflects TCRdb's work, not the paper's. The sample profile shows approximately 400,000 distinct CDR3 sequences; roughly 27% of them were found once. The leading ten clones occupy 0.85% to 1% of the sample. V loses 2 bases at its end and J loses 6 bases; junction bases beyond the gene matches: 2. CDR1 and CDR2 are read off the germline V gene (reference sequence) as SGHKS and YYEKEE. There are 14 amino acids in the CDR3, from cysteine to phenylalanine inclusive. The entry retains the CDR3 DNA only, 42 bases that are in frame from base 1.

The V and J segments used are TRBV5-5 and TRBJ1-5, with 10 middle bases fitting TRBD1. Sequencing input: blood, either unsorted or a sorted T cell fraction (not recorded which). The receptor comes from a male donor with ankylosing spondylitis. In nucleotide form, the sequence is TGTGCCAGCAGCTTTGGGACAGGGGTTCAGCCCCAGCATTTT. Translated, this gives CASSFGTGVQPQHF.